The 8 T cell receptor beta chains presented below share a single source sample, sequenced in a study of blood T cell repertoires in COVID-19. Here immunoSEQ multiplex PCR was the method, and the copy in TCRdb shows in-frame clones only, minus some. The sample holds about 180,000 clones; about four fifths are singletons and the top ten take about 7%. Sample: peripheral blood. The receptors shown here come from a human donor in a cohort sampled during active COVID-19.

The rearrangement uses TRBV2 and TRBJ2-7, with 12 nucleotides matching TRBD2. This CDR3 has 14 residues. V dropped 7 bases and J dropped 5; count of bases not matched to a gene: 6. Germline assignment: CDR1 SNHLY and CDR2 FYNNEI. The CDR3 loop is CASIKGLAGNEQYF. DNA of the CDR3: TGTGCCAGCATTAAAGGACTAGCGGGGAACGAGCAGTACTTC.

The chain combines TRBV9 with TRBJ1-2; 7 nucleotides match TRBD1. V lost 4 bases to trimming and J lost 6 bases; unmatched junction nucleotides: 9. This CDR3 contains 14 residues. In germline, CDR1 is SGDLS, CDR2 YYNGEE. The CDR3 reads CASSSYRGGNGYTF. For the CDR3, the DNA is TGTGCCAGCAGCTCGTACAGGGGAGGAAATGGCTACACCTTC.

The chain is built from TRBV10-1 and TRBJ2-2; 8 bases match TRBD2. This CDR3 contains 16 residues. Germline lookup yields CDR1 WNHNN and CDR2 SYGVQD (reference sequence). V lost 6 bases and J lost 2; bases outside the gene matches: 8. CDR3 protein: CASSRTSRDNTGELFF. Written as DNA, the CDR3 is TGCGCCAGCAGCAGGACTAGCCGAGACAACACCGGGGAGCTGTTTTTT.

The CDR3 spells CASSSTQGWETQYF. CDR3 DNA: TGTGCCAGCAGCTCAACACAGGGTTGGGAGACCCAGTACTTC. The rearrangement joins TRBV7-9 to TRBJ2-5, with a weak D call TRBD1 (6 bases). The CDR3 has 14 residues. Between the trimmed V and J ends, which lost 4 bases and 5 bases, there was a span of 14 bases. Germline lookup yields CDR1 SEHNR and CDR2 FQNEAQ (reference sequence). The full variable domain, in which reference TRBV7-9 and TRBJ2-5 provide the parts outside the CDR3, is DTGVSQNPRHKITKRGQNVTFRCDPISEHNRLYWYRQTLGQGPEFLTYFQNEAQLEKSRLLSDRFSAERPKGSFSTLEIQRTEQGDSAMYLCASSSTQGWETQYFGPGTRLLVL.

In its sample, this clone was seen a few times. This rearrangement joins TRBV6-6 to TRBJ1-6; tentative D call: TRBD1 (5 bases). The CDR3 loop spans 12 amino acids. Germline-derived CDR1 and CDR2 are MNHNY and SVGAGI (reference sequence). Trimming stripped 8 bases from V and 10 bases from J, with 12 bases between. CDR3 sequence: CASEAGKSPLHF. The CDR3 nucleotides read TGTGCCAGCGAGGCAGGGAAATCACCCCTCCACTTT.

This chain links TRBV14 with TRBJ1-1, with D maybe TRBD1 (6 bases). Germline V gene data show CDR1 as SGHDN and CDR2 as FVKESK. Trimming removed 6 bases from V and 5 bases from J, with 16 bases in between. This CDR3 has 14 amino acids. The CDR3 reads CASSQQGLGTEAFF. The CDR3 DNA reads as TGTGCCAGCAGTCAACAGGGACTAGGGACTGAAGCTTTCTTT.

DNA for the CDR3: TGCAGTGCGGACAGGGAGTCCGGAGCTTTCTTT. It translates to CSADRESGAFF. The chain joins TRBV20-1 to TRBJ1-1; 8 bases map to TRBD1. Looked up from germline, CDR1 is DFQATT and CDR2 is SNEGSKA (reference sequence). The CDR3 totals 11 residues. The J segment lost 10 bases and the V segment lost 6 bases, leaving 7 bases of the junction unmatched.

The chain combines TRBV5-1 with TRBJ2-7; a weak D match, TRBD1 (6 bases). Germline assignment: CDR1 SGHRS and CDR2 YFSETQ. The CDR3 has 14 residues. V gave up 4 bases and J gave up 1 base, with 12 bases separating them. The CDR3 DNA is TGCGCCAGCAGCAGGGGGACCGTATCCTACGAGCAGTACTTC. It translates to CASSRGTVSYEQYF.